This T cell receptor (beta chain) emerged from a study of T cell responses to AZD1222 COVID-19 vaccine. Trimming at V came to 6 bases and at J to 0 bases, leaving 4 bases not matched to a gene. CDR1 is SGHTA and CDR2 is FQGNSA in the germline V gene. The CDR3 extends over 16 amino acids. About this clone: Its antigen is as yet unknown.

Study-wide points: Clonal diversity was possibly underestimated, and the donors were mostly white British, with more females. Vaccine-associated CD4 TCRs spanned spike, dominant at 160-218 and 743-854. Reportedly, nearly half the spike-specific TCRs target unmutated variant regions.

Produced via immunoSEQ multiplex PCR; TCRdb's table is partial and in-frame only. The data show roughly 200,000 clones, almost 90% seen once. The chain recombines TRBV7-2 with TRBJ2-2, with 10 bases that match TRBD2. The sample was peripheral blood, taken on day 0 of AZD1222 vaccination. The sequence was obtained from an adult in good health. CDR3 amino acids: CASSQTSGANTGELFF. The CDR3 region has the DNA TGTGCCAGCAGTCAAACTAGCGGGGCGAACACCGGGGAGCTGTTTTTT. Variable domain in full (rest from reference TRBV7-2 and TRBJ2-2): GAGVSQSPSNKVTEKGKDVELRCDPISGHTALYWYRQSLGQGLEFLIYFQGNSAPDKSGLPSDRFSAERTGGSVSTLTIQRTQQEDSAVYLCASSQTSGANTGELFFGEGSRLTVL.